Each of the 24 T cell receptor beta chains below was sequenced from the same sample in a study of T cell responses to AZD1222 COVID-19 vaccine. Produced via immunoSEQ multiplex PCR; TCRdb's table is partial and in-frame only. The table shows 85,000 to 120,000 clones, with roughly 91% occurring only once. The sample in question was peripheral blood, obtained 28 days after the second AZD1222 dose. These receptors were collected from an adult who received the AZD1222 COVID-19 vaccine.

This chain uses TRBV3-1 (or the pseudogene TRBV3-2) with TRBJ2-1, with D perhaps TRBD2 (6 bases). The CDR3 has 12 residues. Trimming pared 4 bases from V and 9 bases from J, leaving 10 bases between. The germline CDR1 and CDR2 sequences are LGHDT and YNNKEL (reference sequence). Written as DNA, the CDR3 is TGTGCCAGCAGCCCTGAGACTAGTGAGCAGTTCTTC. It codes for CASSPETSEQFF.

This sequence joins TRBV6-5 and TRBJ1-3; D might be TRBD1 (5 bases). The length of the CDR3 is 14 residues. V was cut by 6 bases and J by 0 bases, with 9 bases left in between. CDR1 MNHEY and CDR2 SVGAGI come from the germline V gene. The CDR3 loop reads CASRRQGSGNTIYF. The CDR3 coding sequence is TGTGCCAGCAGAAGGCAGGGCTCTGGAAACACCATATATTTT.

The chain is built from TRBV5-6 and TRBJ1-3, with a weak D call TRBD1 (6 bases). V shed 4 bases and J shed 0 bases, with 20 bases lying between them. From germline, CDR1 is SGHDT and CDR2 YYEEEE. CDR3 size: 18 residues. The CDR3 loop is CASSGGTTGYASGNTIYF. For the CDR3, the DNA is TGTGCCAGCAGCGGAGGAACGACAGGCTATGCCTCTGGAAACACCATATATTTT. The complete variable domain, with remaining parts taken from reference TRBV5-6 and TRBJ1-3, reads DAGVTQSPTHLIKTRGQQVTLRCSPKSGHDTVSWYQQALGQGPQFIFQYYEEEERQRGNFPDRFSGHQFPNYSSELNVNALLLGDSALYLCASSGGTTGYASGNTIYFGEGSWLTVV.

The J gene is TRBJ2-7, the V gene TRBV6-2 or TRBV6-3, with unresolved D. Deletions cut 4 bases from V and 6 bases from J, with 10 bases between. The CDR3 sequence is 12 residues long. Germline values: CDR1 MNHEY, CDR2 SVGEGT. The CDR3 sequence: CASSWRGGEQYF. The CDR3 DNA sequence: TGTGCCAGCAGTTGGAGAGGCGGCGAGCAGTACTTC.

V is TRBV7-2 and J is TRBJ2-1; a weak D match, TRBD1 (6 bases). The CDR3 loop spans 15 amino acids. Germline-derived CDR1 and CDR2 are SGHTA and FQGNSA. Between the trimmed V and J ends, which lost 1 base and 2 bases, there was a span of 9 bases. CDR3 sequence (DNA): TGTGCCAGCAGCTTAGTGGGGGCTGCCTACAATGAGCAGTTCTTC. Translating gives CASSLVGAAYNEQFF. The full variable domain, its missing parts supplied by reference TRBV7-2 and TRBJ2-1, is GAGVSQSPSNKVTEKGKDVELRCDPISGHTALYWYRQSLGQGLEFLIYFQGNSAPDKSGLPSDRFSAERTGGSVSTLTIQRTQQEDSAVYLCASSLVGAAYNEQFFGPGTRLTVL.

V and J are TRBV7-2 and TRBJ1-3; no definite D call. The CDR3 totals 15 residues. V lost 2 bases, J lost 0 bases, and 8 bases lay in between. Germline V CDR1 and CDR2: SGHTA, FQGNSA. This chain's CDR3 is CASSLSQSSGNTIYF. The CDR3 region has the DNA TGTGCCAGCAGCTTAAGCCAAAGCTCTGGAAACACCATATATTTT.

This chain uses TRBV20-1 with TRBJ2-7; 8 bases match TRBD1. This CDR3 is 14 amino acids long. The V gene end was trimmed by 3 bases and the J gene end by 0 bases; junction bases not matched to a gene: 4. CDR1 and CDR2 (germline): DFQATT, SNEGSKA (reference sequence). CDR3 in amino acids: CSASRGQASYEQYF. In DNA, the CDR3 is TGCAGTGCTAGTAGGGGACAGGCCTCCTACGAGCAGTACTTC.

The rearrangement joins TRBV4-3 to TRBJ1-4; D may be TRBD1 (5 bases). The CDR3 runs 18 residues. Deletions cut 4 bases from V and 7 bases from J, with 25 bases between. Germline V gene sequence: CDR1 LGHNA, CDR2 YSLEER. Here the CDR3 DNA reads TGCGCCAGCAGCCCCTTAAGGGTCGGGGGATCACGAGTTGAAAAACTGTTTTTT. It yields the protein CASSPLRVGGSRVEKLFF.

The chain is built from TRBV19 and TRBJ2-2, with 8 bases lining up with TRBD2. V was pared by 7 bases and J by 2 bases, with 6 bases of the junction left unmatched. CDR3 length: 15 amino acids. Per the germline V gene, CDR1 is LNHDA and CDR2 is SQIVND (reference sequence). CDR3 in DNA: TGTGCCAGTACCAGACTAGCGACTAACACCGGGGAGCTGTTTTTT. Residues: CASTRLATNTGELFF.

The chain couples TRBV2 to TRBJ1-5, with D possibly matching TRBD1 (5 bases). The CDR3 covers 15 residues. CDR1 SNHLY and CDR2 FYNNEI come from the germline V gene. V was trimmed by 4 bases and J by 0 bases, leaving 10 bases between them. CDR3 sequence (DNA): TGTGCCAGCAGTGGACAGTTTTATAGCAATCAGCCCCAGCATTTT. Its protein product is CASSGQFYSNQPQHF.

The chain combines TRBV19 with TRBJ1-1; D gene uncertain. V lost 1 base and J lost 1, with 7 bases in between. Germline-derived CDR1 and CDR2 are LNHDA and SQIVND (reference sequence). CDR3 length: 14 amino acids. This CDR3 reads CASSIAGPNTEAFF. As DNA, the CDR3 is TGTGCCAGTAGTATAGCGGGCCCGAACACTGAAGCTTTCTTT.

This clone was counted a single time. The chain combines TRBV19 with TRBJ2-7; 7 bases map to TRBD2. The length of the CDR3 is 15 residues. V lost 5 bases, J lost 0 bases, and 7 bases stayed unmatched. The germline V gene encodes CDR1 LNHDA and CDR2 SQIVND (reference sequence). CDR3 DNA: TGTGCCAGTAGTCCCCCGGGGACTACCTCCTACGAGCAGTACTTC. This codes for CASSPPGTTSYEQYF.

CDR3 protein: CASSSSGDTDTQYF. The DNA of the CDR3 is TGTGCCAGTAGTAGTAGCGGGGACACAGATACGCAGTATTTT. The chain employs TRBV19 and TRBJ2-3; the match to TRBD2 covers 8 bases. The junction had 2 bases not matched to a gene; V was cut back by 4 bases and J by 2 bases. CDR3 length equals 14 residues. Per the germline V gene, CDR1 is LNHDA and CDR2 is SQIVND (reference sequence). Based on the CDR3 plus reference TRBV19 and TRBJ2-3, the full variable domain is DGGITQSPKYLFRKEGQNVTLSCEQNLNHDAMYWYRQDPGQGLRLIYYSQIVNDFQKGDIAEGYSVSREKKESFPLTVTSAQKNPTAFYLCASSSSGDTDTQYFGPGTRLTVL.

J is TRBJ1-2 and V is TRBV20-1; no clear D. Trimming pared 4 bases from V and 3 bases from J, leaving 6 bases between. CDR1 is DFQATT and CDR2 is SNEGSKA in the germline V gene (reference sequence). The CDR3 runs to 11 residues. In nucleotides, the CDR3 is TGCAGTGCTAACCCCGACTATGGCTACACCTTC. Amino acids: CSANPDYGYTF.

The V and J genes are TRBV27 and TRBJ1-6; possible D gene TRBD1, 6 bases. The germline gives CDR1 MNHEY, CDR2 SMNVEV (reference sequence). CDR3 length: 15 residues. The ends were cut back, 6 bases at V and 6 bases at J, with 15 bases in the middle. The CDR3 nucleotides are TGTGCCAGCAGCCCCGGGCAGGGGCCTAATTCACCCCTCCACTTT. Its protein is CASSPGQGPNSPLHF.

This clone showed up just once. The rearrangement uses TRBV6-1 and TRBJ2-1; D is undetermined. The V end was cut by 0 bases, the J end by 5 bases, with 5 bases between. Germline V gene sequence: CDR1 MNHNS, CDR2 SASEGT. CDR3 length: 13 amino acids. CDR3 nucleotide sequence: TGTGCCAGCAGTGAAGCGTCCAACAATGAGCAGTTCTTC. It is translated as CASSEASNNEQFF.

This chain uses TRBV11-1 with TRBJ2-7, with D unresolved. Trimming pared 0 bases from V and 5 bases from J, leaving 11 bases between. This CDR3 is 14 amino acids long. The V gene's germline CDR1 is SGHAT and CDR2 FQDESV (reference sequence). Written as DNA, the CDR3 is TGTGCCAGCAGCTTAGCGCAAACCCGCCACGAGCAGTACTTC. It yields the protein CASSLAQTRHEQYF.

The CDR3 DNA follows: TGTGCCAGCAGCTCCCTTGATAGCAATCAGCCCCAGCATTTT. This gives the protein CASSSLDSNQPQHF. This chain links TRBV7-2 with TRBJ1-5; D gene unclear. Germline loops: CDR1 SGHTA, CDR2 FQGNSA. The V gene lost 4 bases and the J gene lost 0 bases, with 7 bases spanning the gap. The length of the CDR3 is 14 residues. Together with reference TRBV7-2 and TRBJ1-5, the CDR3 gives the full variable domain: GAGVSQSPSNKVTEKGKDVELRCDPISGHTALYWYRQSLGQGLEFLIYFQGNSAPDKSGLPSDRFSAERTGGSVSTLTIQRTQQEDSAVYLCASSSLDSNQPQHFGDGTRLSIL.

CDR3 DNA sequence: TGTGCCAGCAGGACCACCTCTGGAAACACCATATATTTT. Protein sequence: CASRTTSGNTIYF. The chain carries TRBV6-5 and TRBJ1-3; D is unclear. V was cut by 6 bases and J by 0 bases, with 6 bases left in between. Germline V gene data show CDR1 as MNHEY and CDR2 as SVGAGI. The CDR3 spans 13 residues.

The gene calls are TRBV14 and TRBJ2-7; tentative D call: TRBD1 (6 bases). V was trimmed by 7 bases and J by 6 bases, leaving 19 bases between them. This CDR3 spans 14 amino acids. Germline V gene sequence: CDR1 SGHDN, CDR2 FVKESK. CDR3 DNA sequence: TGTGCCAGCAACTCACAGGGAGTTGTGTCCGAGCAGTACTTC. It is translated as CASNSQGVVSEQYF.

This clone was observed a handful of times. The CDR3 is CASSLNTGELFF. The CDR3 DNA is TGTGCCAGCAGCCTTAACACCGGGGAGCTGTTTTTT. The rearrangement joins TRBV6-2 or TRBV6-3 to TRBJ2-2; D is uncertain. Looked up from germline, CDR1 is MNHEY and CDR2 is SVGEGT. CDR3 length equals 12 residues. The germline V and J ends were trimmed by 6 bases and 2 bases, with 4 bases remaining between them.

This chain uses TRBV11-2 with TRBJ1-1; D not certain. Germline V gene lookup returns CDR1 SGHAT and CDR2 FQNNGV. The CDR3 is 17 residues long. Trimming left V 1 base short and J 0 bases short, with 15 bases between. CDR3 loop: CASSLGTPVVLNTEAFF. CDR3 sequence (DNA): TGTGCCAGCAGCTTAGGGACGCCGGTGGTGCTGAACACTGAAGCTTTCTTT. The full variable domain, completed using reference TRBV11-2 and TRBJ1-1, is EAGVAQSPRYKIIEKRQSVAFWCNPISGHATLYWYQQILGQGPKLLIQFQNNGVVDDSQLPKDRFSAERLKGVDSTLKIQPAKLEDSAVYLCASSLGTPVVLNTEAFFGQGTRLTVV.

V usage is TRBV7-8 and J usage is TRBJ1-5; a possible D gene is TRBD1 (5 bases). This CDR3 spans 15 amino acids. Germline CDR1 and CDR2: SGHVS and FQNEAQ. The germline V and J ends were trimmed by 1 base and 6 bases, with 13 bases remaining between them. CDR3 bases: TGTGCCAGCAGCTTAGAGCCAGGGTTATCTCAGCCCCAGCATTTT. This translates into CASSLEPGLSQPQHF.

CDR3 in amino acids: CASSLMGQAGTEAFF. The CDR3 DNA is TGCGCCAGCAGCTTGATGGGACAGGCCGGCACTGAAGCTTTCTTT. The chain links TRBV5-1 to TRBJ1-1; 8 bases line up with TRBD1. Germline V gene lookup returns CDR1 SGHRS and CDR2 YFSETQ. CDR3 length: 15 residues. Germline trimming cut 1 base from V and 4 bases from J; bases unmatched to any gene: 6.